This T cell receptor (beta chain) was captured by sequencing in a study of blood T cell repertoires in COVID-19. Background on the study: Both acute and convalescent COVID-19 samples were obtained from the United States, Italy and Spain. T cells, B-cell-depleted T cells, or PBMCs provided the cDNA or gDNA that served as material.

Everyone who took part was about 18 to 89 years old, and they came from about two dozen US areas. With 0 bases clipped from V and 5 bases from J, the junction kept 8 bases outside the gene matches. This CDR3 comprises 16 residues. Germline loops: CDR1 SGHNT, CDR2 YYREEE (reference sequence). Data came from immunoSEQ multiplex PCR; TCRdb stores just in-frame clones and leaves some out. Seen here are about 250,000 clones, less than 90% observed once, and the top ten hold around 3%. The chain uses TRBV5-4 and TRBJ2-1, with 7 positions matching TRBD2. The receptor was derived from a woman aged 50 to 65 who had recovered from COVID-19. Sequencing was performed on PBMCs or T cells enriched from blood (not recorded which). The CDR3 reads CASSLVSGRVNNEQFF. The CDR3 DNA sequence: TGTGCCAGCAGCTTGGTGTCGGGGAGGGTTAACAATGAGCAGTTCTTC. Drawing the rest from reference TRBV5-4 and TRBJ2-1, the complete variable domain is ETGVTQSPTHLIKTRGQQVTLRCSSQSGHNTVSWYQQALGQGPQFIFQYYREEENGRGNFPPRFSGLQFPNYSSELNVNALELDDSALYLCASSLVSGRVNNEQFFGPGTRLTVL.